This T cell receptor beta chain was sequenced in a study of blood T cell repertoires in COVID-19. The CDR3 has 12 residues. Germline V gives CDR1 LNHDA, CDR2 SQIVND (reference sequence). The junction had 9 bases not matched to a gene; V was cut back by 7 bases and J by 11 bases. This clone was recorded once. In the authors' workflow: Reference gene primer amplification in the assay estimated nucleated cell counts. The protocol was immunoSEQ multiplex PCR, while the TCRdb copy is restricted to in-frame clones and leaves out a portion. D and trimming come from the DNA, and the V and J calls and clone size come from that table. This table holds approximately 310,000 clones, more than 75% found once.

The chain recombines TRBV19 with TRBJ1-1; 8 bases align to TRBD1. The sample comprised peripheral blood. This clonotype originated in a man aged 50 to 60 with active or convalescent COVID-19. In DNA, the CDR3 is TGTGCCAGTACACAGGGGGGTTCCTCGGCTTTCTTT. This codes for CASTQGGSSAFF. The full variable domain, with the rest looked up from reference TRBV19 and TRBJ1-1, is DGGITQSPKYLFRKEGQNVTLSCEQNLNHDAMYWYRQDPGQGLRLIYYSQIVNDFQKGDIAEGYSVSREKKESFPLTVTSAQKNPTAFYLCASTQGGSSAFFGQGTRLTVV.